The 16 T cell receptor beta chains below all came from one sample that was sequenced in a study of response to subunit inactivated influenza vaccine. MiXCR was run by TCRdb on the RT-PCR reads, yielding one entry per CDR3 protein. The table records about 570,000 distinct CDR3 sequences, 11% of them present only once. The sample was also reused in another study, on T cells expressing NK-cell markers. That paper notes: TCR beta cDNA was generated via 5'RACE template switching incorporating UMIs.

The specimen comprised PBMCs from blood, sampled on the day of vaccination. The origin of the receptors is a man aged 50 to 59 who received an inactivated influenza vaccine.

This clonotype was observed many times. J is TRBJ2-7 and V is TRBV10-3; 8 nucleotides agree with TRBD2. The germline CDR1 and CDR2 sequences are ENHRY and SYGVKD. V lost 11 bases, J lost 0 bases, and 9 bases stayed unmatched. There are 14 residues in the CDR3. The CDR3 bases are TGTGCCTCTAATCCGGGACTAGTCTCCTACGAGCAGTACTTC. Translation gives CASNPGLVSYEQYF.

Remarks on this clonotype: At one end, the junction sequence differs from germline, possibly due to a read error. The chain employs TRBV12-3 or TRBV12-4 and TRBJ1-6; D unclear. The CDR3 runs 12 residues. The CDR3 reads CASSYIYSALHF. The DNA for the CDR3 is TGTGCCAGCAGTTATATCTATTCAGCCCTCCACTTT.

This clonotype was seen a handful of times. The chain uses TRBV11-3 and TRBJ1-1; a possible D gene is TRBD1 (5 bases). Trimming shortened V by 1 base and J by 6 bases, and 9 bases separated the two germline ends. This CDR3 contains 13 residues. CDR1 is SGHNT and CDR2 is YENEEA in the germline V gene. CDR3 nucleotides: TGTGCCAGCAGCTTAGTGGCAGGGTCTGAAGCTTTCTTT. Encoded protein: CASSLVAGSEAFF.

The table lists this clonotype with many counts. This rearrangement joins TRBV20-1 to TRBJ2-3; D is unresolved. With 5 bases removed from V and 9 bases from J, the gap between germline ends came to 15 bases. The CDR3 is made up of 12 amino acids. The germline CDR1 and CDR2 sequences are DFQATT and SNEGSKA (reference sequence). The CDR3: CSALTRLQTQYF. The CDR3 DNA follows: TGCAGTGCTCTGACAAGACTTCAGACGCAGTATTTT.

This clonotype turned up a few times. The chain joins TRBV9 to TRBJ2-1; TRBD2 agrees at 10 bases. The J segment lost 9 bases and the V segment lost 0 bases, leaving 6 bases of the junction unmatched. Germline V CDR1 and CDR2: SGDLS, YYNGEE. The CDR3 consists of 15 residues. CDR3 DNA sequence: TGTGCCAGCAGCGTAGAAACTAGCGGGATGAGTGAGCAGTTCTTC. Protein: CASSVETSGMSEQFF.

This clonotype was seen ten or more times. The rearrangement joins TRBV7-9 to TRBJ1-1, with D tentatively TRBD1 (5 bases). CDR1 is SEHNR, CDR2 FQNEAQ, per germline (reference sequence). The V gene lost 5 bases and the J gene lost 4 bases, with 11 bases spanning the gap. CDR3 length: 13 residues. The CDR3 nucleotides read TGTGCCAGCAGCCAGGGATTCGGCACTGAAGCTTTCTTT. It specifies CASSQGFGTEAFF.

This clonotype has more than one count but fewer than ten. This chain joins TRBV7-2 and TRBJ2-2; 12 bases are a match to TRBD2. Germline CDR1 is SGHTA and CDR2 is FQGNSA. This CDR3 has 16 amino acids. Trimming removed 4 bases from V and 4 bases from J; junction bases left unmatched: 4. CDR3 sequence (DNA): TGTGCCAGCAGCTCGATGACTAGCGGGGGCACCGGGGAGCTGTTTTTT. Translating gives CASSSMTSGGTGELFF.

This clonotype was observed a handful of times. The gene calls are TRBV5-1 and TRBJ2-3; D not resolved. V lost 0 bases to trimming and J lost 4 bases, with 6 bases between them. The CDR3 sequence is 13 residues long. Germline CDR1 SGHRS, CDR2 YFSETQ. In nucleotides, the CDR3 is TGCGCCAGCAGCTTGGTAGCCCCAGATACGCAGTATTTT. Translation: CASSLVAPDTQYF.

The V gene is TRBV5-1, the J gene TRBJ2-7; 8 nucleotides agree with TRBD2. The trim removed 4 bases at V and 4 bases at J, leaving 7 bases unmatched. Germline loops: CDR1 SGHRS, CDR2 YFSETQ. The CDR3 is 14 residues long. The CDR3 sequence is CASSPGTSVYEQYF. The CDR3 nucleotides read TGCGCCAGCAGCCCCGGGACTAGTGTTTACGAGCAGTACTTC.

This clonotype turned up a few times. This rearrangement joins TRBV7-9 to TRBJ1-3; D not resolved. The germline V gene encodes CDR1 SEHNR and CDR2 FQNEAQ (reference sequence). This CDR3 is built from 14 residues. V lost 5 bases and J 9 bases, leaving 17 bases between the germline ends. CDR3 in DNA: TGTGCCAGCAGCCCACGTGGGGAGTCGGGCACCATATATTTT. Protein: CASSPRGESGTIYF. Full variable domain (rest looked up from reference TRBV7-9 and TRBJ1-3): DTGVSQNPRHKITKRGQNVTFRCDPISEHNRLYWYRQTLGQGPEFLTYFQNEAQLEKSRLLSDRFSAERPKGSFSTLEIQRTEQGDSAMYLCASSPRGESGTIYFGEGSWLTVV.

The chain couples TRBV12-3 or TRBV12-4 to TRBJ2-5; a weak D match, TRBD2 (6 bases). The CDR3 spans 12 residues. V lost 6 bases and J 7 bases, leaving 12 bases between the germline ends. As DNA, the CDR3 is TGTGCCAGCAGCCCCCCCGGGGGGACCCAGTACTTC. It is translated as CASSPPGGTQYF.

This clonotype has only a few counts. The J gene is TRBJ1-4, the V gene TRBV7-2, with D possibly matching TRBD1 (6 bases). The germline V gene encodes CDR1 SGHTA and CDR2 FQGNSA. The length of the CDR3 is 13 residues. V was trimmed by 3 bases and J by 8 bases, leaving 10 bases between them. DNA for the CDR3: TGTGCCAGCAGCTTGGACAGTGCGGAAAAACTGTTTTTT. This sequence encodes CASSLDSAEKLFF.

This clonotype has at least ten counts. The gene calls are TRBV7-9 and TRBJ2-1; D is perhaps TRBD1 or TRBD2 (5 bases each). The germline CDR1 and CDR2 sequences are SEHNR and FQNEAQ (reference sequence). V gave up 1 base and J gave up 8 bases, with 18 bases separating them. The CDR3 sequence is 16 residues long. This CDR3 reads CASSLVVGPSRDEQFF. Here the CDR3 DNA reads TGTGCCAGCAGCTTAGTGGTGGGACCCAGCAGAGATGAGCAGTTCTTC.

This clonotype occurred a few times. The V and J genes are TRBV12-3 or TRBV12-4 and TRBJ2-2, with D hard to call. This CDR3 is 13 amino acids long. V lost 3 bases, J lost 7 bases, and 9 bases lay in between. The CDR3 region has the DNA TGTGCCAGCAGTTTTGGCCAACACGGGGAGCTGTTTTTT. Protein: CASSFGQHGELFF.

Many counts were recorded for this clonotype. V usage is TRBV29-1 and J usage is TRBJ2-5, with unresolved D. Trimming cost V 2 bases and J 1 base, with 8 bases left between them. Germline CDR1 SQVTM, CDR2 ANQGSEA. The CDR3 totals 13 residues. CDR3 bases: TGCAGCGTTGAATCCCAGCTCCAAGAGACCCAGTACTTC. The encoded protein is CSVESQLQETQYF.

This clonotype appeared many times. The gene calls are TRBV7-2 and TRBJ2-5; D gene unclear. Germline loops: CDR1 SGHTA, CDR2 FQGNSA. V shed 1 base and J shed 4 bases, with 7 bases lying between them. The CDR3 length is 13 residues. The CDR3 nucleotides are TGTGCCAGCAGCTTAGGATTTCGAGAGACCCAGTACTTC. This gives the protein CASSLGFRETQYF.